The TCR beta chain under discussion was sequenced for a study of shared clonotypes between healthy human individuals. Clones were read by immunoSEQ multiplex PCR, and TCRdb kept only the in-frame ones, dropping some. Among 980,000 or so clones listed, around 80% were seen once. Per germline, CDR1 MDHEN and CDR2 SYDVKM. The junction had 3 bases not matched to a gene; V was cut back by 2 bases and J by 0 bases. CDR3 length: 16 residues. As for this clone: Its antigen is currently unknown.

All donors were healthy HIV-negative adults lacking recent acute infections or vaccinations. General study results and limits: Several donors held approximately 5% of naive CD4 clonotypes in common.

The rearrangement uses TRBV28 and TRBJ1-5, with 8 bases aligning to TRBD1. Sequencing was performed on memory CD4+ T cells sorted from blood. Indicated subset: CD45RA-negative fraction. The sequence derives from a man aged 18 to 35 in good health. This CDR3 is CASSLTGTGSNQPQHF. DNA for the CDR3: TGTGCCAGCAGTTTAACCGGGACAGGTAGCAATCAGCCCCAGCATTTT.